The 10 T cell receptor beta chains given below trace back to one sample, sequenced in a study of CD8 T cells in ankylosing spondylitis. Each CDR3 protein gets one entry after TCRdb re-called the 5' RACE reads with MiXCR. Of approximately 260,000 distinct CDR3 sequences listed, less than 10% are singletons. Sequenced input: blood, either unsorted or a sorted T cell fraction (not recorded which). The receptor source for this set is a male donor with ankylosing spondylitis or in good health (not recorded which).

This clonotype was seen repeatedly, ten times or more. This chain uses TRBV7-2 with TRBJ2-1; D unclear. Deletions cut 5 bases from V and 6 bases from J, with 11 bases between. Germline V gene lookup returns CDR1 SGHTA and CDR2 FQGNSA. The CDR3 spans 13 residues. The CDR3 is CASSPPSVNEQFF. The CDR3, as DNA: TGTGCCAGCAGCCCGCCCAGTGTCAATGAGCAGTTCTTC.

This clonotype was seen ten or more times. The chain is built from TRBV7-9 and TRBJ2-3, with 7 bases lining up with TRBD1. The CDR3 loop spans 15 amino acids. Germline V gene sequence: CDR1 SEHNR, CDR2 FQNEAQ (reference sequence). V dropped 5 bases and J dropped 0; count of bases not matched to a gene: 5. CDR3 nucleotide sequence: TGTGCCAGCAGCCGGACAGGAGCTAGCACAGATACGCAGTATTTT. Its protein product is CASSRTGASTDTQYF.

This clonotype was counted ten times or more. The chain is built from TRBV7-9 and TRBJ2-3, with D maybe TRBD2 (5 bases). Trimming took off 5 bases at V and 0 bases at J, with 18 bases between the two ends. The V gene's germline CDR1 is SEHNR and CDR2 FQNEAQ (reference sequence). This CDR3 is built from 17 residues. The CDR3 region has the DNA TGTGCCAGCAGCCGACCTTTAGGTGGCGGGAGCACAGATACGCAGTATTTT. It encodes CASSRPLGGGSTDTQYF.

J is TRBJ2-5 and V is TRBV6-1, with TRBD2 matching 7 bases. J lost 0 bases, V lost 5 bases, and 12 bases had no gene match. The CDR3 is 17 residues long. Per germline, CDR1 MNHNS and CDR2 SASEGT. CDR3 DNA: TGTGCCAGCAGTCGCGTCCCGAGCGGGGCTTACCAAGAGACCCAGTACTTC. Translation gives CASSRVPSGAYQETQYF.

This clonotype was detected only a few times. This rearrangement joins TRBV5-1 to TRBJ2-3, with 10 positions matching TRBD2. This CDR3 is built from 16 residues. V lost 7 bases to trimming and J lost 1 base; unmatched junction nucleotides: 9. Looked up from germline, CDR1 is SGHRS and CDR2 is YFSETQ. The CDR3 DNA follows: TGCGCCAGCTCCTTAGCGGGGGGTGCTGGCACAGATACGCAGTATTTT. The encoded protein is CASSLAGGAGTDTQYF.

This clonotype was detected many times. The chain joins TRBV6-2 or TRBV6-3 to TRBJ2-7, with D maybe TRBD2 (6 bases). V dropped 6 bases and J dropped 6 bases, with 9 bases sitting between them. This CDR3 is built from 11 residues. Germline values: CDR1 MNHEY, CDR2 SVGEGT. As DNA, the CDR3 is TGTGCCAGCAGCCTTAGCGGCGAGCAGTACTTC. It is translated as CASSLSGEQYF.

The gene calls are TRBV2 and TRBJ2-5, with D hard to call. The germline V gene has CDR1 SNHLY and CDR2 FYNNEI. V lost 6 bases and J lost 2, with 10 bases in between. CDR3 length: 13 amino acids. The CDR3 DNA sequence: TGTGCCAGCAGCCCGTCTCTGCAAGAGACCCAGTACTTC. It translates to CASSPSLQETQYF.

This clonotype was counted ten times or more. The V gene is TRBV6-2 or TRBV6-3, the J gene TRBJ2-2; 9 nucleotides agree with TRBD1. V dropped 6 bases and J dropped 5; count of bases not matched to a gene: 10. The V gene's germline CDR1 is MNHEY and CDR2 SVGEGT. The CDR3 contains 16 residues. The CDR3 sequence is CASSRTGGVGTGELFF. Written as DNA, the CDR3 is TGTGCCAGCAGCCGAACAGGGGGCGTTGGGACCGGGGAGCTGTTTTTT.

The sample holds many counts of this clonotype. This chain connects TRBV14 to TRBJ1-2, with TRBD1 as a possible D gene (6 bases). Trimming cost V 0 bases and J 4 bases, with 15 bases left between them. CDR1 is SGHDN and CDR2 is FVKESK in the germline V gene. This CDR3 comprises 16 residues. CDR3 sequence: CASSQEAQGRPYGYTF. As DNA, the CDR3 is TGTGCCAGCAGCCAAGAGGCACAGGGTAGACCCTATGGCTACACCTTC.

In this sample, this clonotype turned up many times. The rearrangement joins TRBV12-3 or TRBV12-4 to TRBJ1-1; a weak D match, TRBD1 (6 bases). CDR3 size: 13 residues. Trimming removed 5 bases at V and 4 bases at J, with 11 bases between. The CDR3 DNA is TGTGCCAGCAGTCGAACAGGGCTCACTGAAGCTTTCTTT. This gives the protein CASSRTGLTEAFF.